This TCR beta chain was captured in a study of OX40 agonist ivuxolimab in advanced cancers. The CDR3 runs to 14 residues. J gave up 10 bases and V 8 bases, and 12 bases lay outside the gene matches. The germline gives CDR1 SGHTA, CDR2 FQGNSA. Measured with immunoSEQ multiplex PCR; TCRdb has only the in-frame clones, and not every one. The sample shows tens of thousands of clones, approximately 81% of them seen only once. This sample comprised CD4+ or CD8+ T cells sorted from blood, obtained in a trial of the OX40 agonist ivuxolimab. This chain connects TRBV7-2 to TRBJ1-1, with 11 positions matching TRBD1. The receptor was isolated from an adult with an advanced solid tumor such as melanoma, head and neck, liver or kidney cancer. The CDR3, as DNA: TGTGCCAGCTCCGGACAGGGGGCTGGAGGGGTAGCTTTCTTT. Translated, it gives CASSGQGAGGVAFF. Combining the CDR3 with reference TRBV7-2 and TRBJ1-1 gives the whole variable domain GAGVSQSPSNKVTEKGKDVELRCDPISGHTALYWYRQSLGQGLEFLIYFQGNSAPDKSGLPSDRFSAERTGGSVSTLTIQRTQQEDSAVYLCASSGQGAGGVAFFGQGTRLTVV.